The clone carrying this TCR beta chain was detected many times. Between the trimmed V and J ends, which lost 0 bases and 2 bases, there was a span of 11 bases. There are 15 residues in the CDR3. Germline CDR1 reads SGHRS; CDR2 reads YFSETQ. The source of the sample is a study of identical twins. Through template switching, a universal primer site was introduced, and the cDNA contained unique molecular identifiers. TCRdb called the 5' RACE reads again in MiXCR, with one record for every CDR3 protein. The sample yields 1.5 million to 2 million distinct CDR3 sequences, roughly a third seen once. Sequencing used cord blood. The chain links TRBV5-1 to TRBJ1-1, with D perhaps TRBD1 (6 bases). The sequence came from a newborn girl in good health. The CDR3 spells CASSLARGLNTEAFF. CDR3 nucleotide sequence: TGCGCCAGCAGCTTGGCTCGGGGGCTTAACACTGAAGCTTTCTTT. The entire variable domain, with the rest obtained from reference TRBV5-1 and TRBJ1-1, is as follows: KAGVTQTPRYLIKTRGQQVTLSCSPISGHRSVSWYQQTPGQGLQFLFEYFSETQRNKGNFPGRFSGRQFSNSRSEMNVSTLELGDSALYLCASSLARGLNTEAFFGQGTRLTVV.